These 7 T cell receptor beta chains originate from one sample sequenced in a study of immune cell composition in non-small cell lung cancer. Method: immunoSEQ multiplex PCR; TCRdb's copy keeps in-frame clones and lacks some. This table has roughly 6,700 clones, roughly 70% appearing once. The specimen sequenced was lung tumor tissue. Receptors were obtained from a human donor with non-small cell lung cancer.

This chain links TRBV5-4 with TRBJ2-2; 7 bases are a match to TRBD2. This CDR3 is 14 amino acids long. The trim removed 6 bases at V and 1 base at J, leaving 3 bases unmatched. Germline-derived CDR1 and CDR2 are SGHNT and YYREEE (reference sequence). DNA for the CDR3: TGTGCCAGCACCGGACTAGAGAACACCGGGGAGCTGTTTTTT. It specifies CASTGLENTGELFF.

The chain combines TRBV12-5 with TRBJ1-4, with D perhaps TRBD1 (5 bases). V dropped 2 bases and J dropped 6 bases, with 10 bases sitting between them. This CDR3 region has 14 residues. Germline CDR1 LGHNT, CDR2 FRNRAP. The CDR3 spells CASGLTPTDEKLFF. CDR3 in DNA: TGTGCTAGTGGTTTGACGCCGACAGATGAAAAACTGTTTTTT.

This clone has a single count. The V and J genes are TRBV28 and TRBJ1-1; a weak D match, TRBD1 (5 bases). Germline V gene data show CDR1 as MDHEN and CDR2 as SYDVKM. Deletions cut 6 bases from V and 2 bases from J, with 13 bases between. The CDR3 has 14 residues. CDR3 DNA sequence: TGTGCCAGCAGAACGACAGTCACAAACACTGAAGCTTTCTTT. Protein sequence: CASRTTVTNTEAFF.

The chain links TRBV11-2 to TRBJ2-1, with a tentative D call TRBD2 (6 bases). There are 17 residues in the CDR3. Per germline, CDR1 SGHAT and CDR2 FQNNGV. V was pared by 0 bases and J by 4 bases, with 16 bases between. The CDR3 region is CASSLDHRDSFYNEQFF. For the CDR3, the DNA is TGTGCCAGCAGCTTAGACCACCGGGACTCTTTTTACAATGAGCAGTTCTTC.

V usage is TRBV19 and J usage is TRBJ1-3, with 9 bases that match TRBD1. Unmatched junction bases numbered 9, after V lost 2 bases and J lost 4 bases. Germline assignment: CDR1 LNHDA and CDR2 SQIVND (reference sequence). This CDR3 has 17 residues. The CDR3: CASSITPTGGSGNTIYF. CDR3 nucleotides: TGTGCCAGTAGTATAACCCCGACAGGGGGTTCAGGAAACACCATATATTTT.

V and J are TRBV6-6 and TRBJ2-7; D gene uncertain. Germline V gives CDR1 MNHNY, CDR2 SVGAGI (reference sequence). V was trimmed by 6 bases and J by 4 bases, leaving 22 bases between them. The CDR3 contains 16 residues. The CDR3 nucleotides read TGTGCCAGCAGCCCACCGCCCGAGAGGTCGGCATACGAGCAGTACTTC. This codes for CASSPPPERSAYEQYF.

The chain combines TRBV27 with TRBJ1-1; D is undetermined. CDR3 size: 14 residues. The germline CDR1 and CDR2 sequences are MNHEY and SMNVEV (reference sequence). Trimming pared 1 base from V and 4 bases from J, leaving 10 bases between. The CDR3 coding sequence is TGTGCCAGCAGTTTATACCAGCGGGGCACTGAAGCTTTCTTT. It yields the protein CASSLYQRGTEAFF.